These T cell receptor beta chains were read from a single sample in a study of control samples from healthy donors and cancer patients. Clones were read by immunoSEQ multiplex PCR, and TCRdb kept only the in-frame ones, dropping some. The sample comprises roughly 150,000 clones, just over 85% of which are singletons, and about 1.8% rests with the top ten. Sequenced input: blood. All receptors derive from a man between 18 and 29 years old in good health. Each CDR3 is given with its conserved first and last residue. A D gene is named only where the DNA matches it firmly. Clone size is stated in some rows and not others, as once, few, many or a class when expanded.

cdr3_nt: TGTGCCAGTAGTACCGGGACTAGCGGGGGGGCTCGTTATGAGCAGTTCTTC
cdr3_aa: CASSTGTSGGARYEQFF
v_call: TRBV19
d_call: TRBD2
j_call: TRBJ2-1
clone_size: NA

cdr3_nt: TGTGCCAGCAGCCACCCTCAGAAAACAGGGGGCATGGAGACCCAGTACTTC
cdr3_aa: CASSHPQKTGGMETQYF
v_call: TRBV27
d_call: TRBD1
j_call: TRBJ2-5
clone_size: NA

cdr3_nt: TGTGCCAGTACCCGGGCAGGGTCCATCTCCTACGAGCAGTACTTC
cdr3_aa: CASTRAGSISYEQYF
v_call: TRBV28
d_call: NA
j_call: TRBJ2-7
clone_size: NA

cdr3_nt: TGTGCCAGTAGTATAGGCAGCTACAATGAGCAGTTCTTC
cdr3_aa: CASSIGSYNEQFF
v_call: TRBV19
d_call: NA
j_call: TRBJ2-1
clone_size: NA

cdr3_nt: TGTGCCAGCAGCCAACCCCGGACACTCTCTGGAAACACCATATATTTT
cdr3_aa: CASSQPRTLSGNTIYF
v_call: TRBV3-1/TRBV3-2
d_call: NA
j_call: TRBJ1-3
clone_size: once

cdr3_nt: TGTGCCAGCAGTCCGGGACAGGGGGCGGGAGAGCAGTACTTC
cdr3_aa: CASSPGQGAGEQYF
v_call: TRBV3-1/TRBV3-2
d_call: TRBD1
j_call: TRBJ2-7
clone_size: NA

cdr3_nt: TGTGCCAGAGGACGGGGCGGGGGGGCTGAGACCCAGTACTTC
cdr3_aa: CARGRGGGAETQYF
v_call: TRBV2
d_call: TRBD2
j_call: TRBJ2-5
clone_size: NA

cdr3_nt: TGTGCCAGCAGTTACTCGGGCCAATGGAGGAATGAGCAGTTCTTC
cdr3_aa: CASSYSGQWRNEQFF
v_call: TRBV6-6
d_call: NA
j_call: TRBJ2-1
clone_size: NA

cdr3_nt: TGTGCCAGCGAATCGCAGGGGTCGAGGGGCTACACCTTC
cdr3_aa: CASESQGSRGYTF
v_call: TRBV18
d_call: NA
j_call: TRBJ1-2
clone_size: NA

cdr3_nt: TGTGCCAGCAGCGAGGGGGGAGACTACACCTTC
cdr3_aa: CASSEGGDYTF
v_call: TRBV9
d_call: NA
j_call: TRBJ1-2
clone_size: NA

cdr3_nt: TGTGCCAGCAGTGATGTCAGGGGGAACACTGAAGCTTTCTTT
cdr3_aa: CASSDVRGNTEAFF
v_call: TRBV2
d_call: NA
j_call: TRBJ1-1
clone_size: NA

cdr3_nt: TGTGCCAGCAGCCGTTTTAGCGGGGGGTCGAAAGAGACCCAGTACTTC
cdr3_aa: CASSRFSGGSKETQYF
v_call: TRBV3-1/TRBV3-2
d_call: TRBD2
j_call: TRBJ2-5
clone_size: NA

cdr3_nt: TGTGCCAGCAGCCAAGAGGGGGGCTTGACTGAAGCTTTCTTT
cdr3_aa: CASSQEGGLTEAFF
v_call: TRBV3-1/TRBV3-2
d_call: NA
j_call: TRBJ1-1
clone_size: NA

cdr3_nt: TGCGCCAGCAGCCCAAGGGCCGTGAACACTGAAGCTTTCTTT
cdr3_aa: CASSPRAVNTEAFF
v_call: TRBV4-1
d_call: NA
j_call: TRBJ1-1
clone_size: NA

cdr3_nt: TGTGCCAGCAGCCTTGGACAGGTCTACGAGCAGTACTTC
cdr3_aa: CASSLGQVYEQYF
v_call: TRBV5-6
d_call: TRBD1
j_call: TRBJ2-7
clone_size: NA

cdr3_nt: TGTGCCAGCAGCCAAGGGCAACAGCCCCAGCATTTT
cdr3_aa: CASSQGQQPQHF
v_call: TRBV3-1/TRBV3-2
d_call: NA
j_call: TRBJ1-5
clone_size: NA

cdr3_nt: TGTGCCAGCAGCGCCGGGACTGACACAGATACGCAGTATTTT
cdr3_aa: CASSAGTDTDTQYF
v_call: TRBV9
d_call: NA
j_call: TRBJ2-3
clone_size: NA

cdr3_nt: TGTGCCATCAACGAAGAACCCTATCAGCCCCAGCATTTT
cdr3_aa: CAINEEPYQPQHF
v_call: TRBV10-3
d_call: NA
j_call: TRBJ1-5
clone_size: once

cdr3_nt: TGTGCCAGCAGCCAGATCCCGGGACCCCTCACAGATACGCAGTATTTT
cdr3_aa: CASSQIPGPLTDTQYF
v_call: TRBV3-1/TRBV3-2
d_call: NA
j_call: TRBJ2-3
clone_size: NA

cdr3_nt: TGTGCCAGCAGTTCCCCGGGGTTCCCTGAAGCTTTCTTT
cdr3_aa: CASSSPGFPEAFF
v_call: TRBV12-3/TRBV12-4
d_call: NA
j_call: TRBJ1-1
clone_size: NA

cdr3_nt: TGCAGCGTCAGGGACCCTCTTGCCGGGGAGCTGTTTTTT
cdr3_aa: CSVRDPLAGELFF
v_call: TRBV29-1
d_call: NA
j_call: TRBJ2-2
clone_size: NA

cdr3_nt: TGTGCCAGCACCTCCGAGGGCACTGGGGCCAACGTCCTGACTTTC
cdr3_aa: CASTSEGTGANVLTF
v_call: TRBV6-5
d_call: NA
j_call: TRBJ2-6
clone_size: once

cdr3_nt: TGTGCCAGCAGTCCCCGGGGGCGTAGCACAGATACGCAGTATTTT
cdr3_aa: CASSPRGRSTDTQYF
v_call: TRBV6-6
d_call: NA
j_call: TRBJ2-3
clone_size: NA

cdr3_nt: TGTGCCAGCAGCTTGACAGGCTATGGCTACACCTTC
cdr3_aa: CASSLTGYGYTF
v_call: TRBV5-6
d_call: NA
j_call: TRBJ1-2
clone_size: NA

cdr3_nt: TGTGCCAGCAGCCTAGAGACAGGGGGCGGAGAGACCCAGTACTTC
cdr3_aa: CASSLETGGGETQYF
v_call: TRBV5-8
d_call: TRBD1
j_call: TRBJ2-5
clone_size: NA

cdr3_nt: TGTGCCAGCAGCCGCGTACCCGGGGGCACTGAAGCTTTCTTT
cdr3_aa: CASSRVPGGTEAFF
v_call: TRBV5-5
d_call: NA
j_call: TRBJ1-1
clone_size: NA

cdr3_nt: TGTGCCAGCAGCTTAGCACAGGGTAGCTATGGCTACACCTTC
cdr3_aa: CASSLAQGSYGYTF
v_call: TRBV7-9
d_call: NA
j_call: TRBJ1-2
clone_size: NA

cdr3_nt: TGTGCCAGCAGCTTTAGCCGGTCGACACATGGCTACACCTTC
cdr3_aa: CASSFSRSTHGYTF
v_call: TRBV5-6
d_call: NA
j_call: TRBJ1-2
clone_size: NA

cdr3_nt: TGTGCCTGGACTCCCGGGCCCCTAATCTCAGGCTACACCTTC
cdr3_aa: CAWTPGPLISGYTF
v_call: TRBV30
d_call: NA
j_call: TRBJ1-2
clone_size: few

cdr3_nt: TGTGCCAGCAGCCGTGACCTACAGGGAGGACATCAGCCCCAGCATTTT
cdr3_aa: CASSRDLQGGHQPQHF
v_call: TRBV28
d_call: NA
j_call: TRBJ1-5
clone_size: NA

cdr3_nt: TGTGCCAGCAGTCCCGGACGCGGGATGTCCTACGAGCAGTACTTC
cdr3_aa: CASSPGRGMSYEQYF
v_call: TRBV6-5
d_call: NA
j_call: TRBJ2-7
clone_size: few

cdr3_nt: TGTGCCAGCAGCTCAGGATTATCGCCCAAAAACATTCAGTACTTC
cdr3_aa: CASSSGLSPKNIQYF
v_call: TRBV7-2
d_call: NA
j_call: TRBJ2-4
clone_size: NA

cdr3_nt: TGTGCCAGCAGCTTAAGGACGCCCTACGAGCAGTACTTC
cdr3_aa: CASSLRTPYEQYF
v_call: TRBV7-2
d_call: NA
j_call: TRBJ2-7
clone_size: NA

cdr3_nt: TGCGCCAGCAGCTTGGTCGGGTACAGGGAGCTTGCCGGGGAGCTGTTTTTT
cdr3_aa: CASSLVGYRELAGELFF
v_call: TRBV5-1
d_call: NA
j_call: TRBJ2-2
clone_size: NA

cdr3_nt: TGTGCCAGCAGTGAAGCGTCGCGGGGGGCAGTCTATGGCTACACCTTC
cdr3_aa: CASSEASRGAVYGYTF
v_call: TRBV6-1
d_call: NA
j_call: TRBJ1-2
clone_size: NA

cdr3_nt: TGTGCCAGCACCCGCAAGGGCCGAGTAGGAGAGACCCAGTACTTC
cdr3_aa: CASTRKGRVGETQYF
v_call: TRBV6-6
d_call: NA
j_call: TRBJ2-5
clone_size: NA

cdr3_nt: TGTGCCATCAGTGAGCAGTTAGGGAACTATGGCTACACCTTC
cdr3_aa: CAISEQLGNYGYTF
v_call: TRBV10-3
d_call: NA
j_call: TRBJ1-2
clone_size: few

cdr3_nt: TGTGCCAGCAGGGCGGACAGGTCGAACGGCTACACCTTC
cdr3_aa: CASRADRSNGYTF
v_call: TRBV28
d_call: TRBD1
j_call: TRBJ1-2
clone_size: NA

cdr3_nt: TGCAGTGCTAGTGACAGAGCTTTTCAGCCCCAGCATTTT
cdr3_aa: CSASDRAFQPQHF
v_call: TRBV20-1
d_call: NA
j_call: TRBJ1-5
clone_size: NA

cdr3_nt: TGTGCCATTAATCGACAGGGGAGTAATTCACCCCTCCACTTT
cdr3_aa: CAINRQGSNSPLHF
v_call: TRBV10-3
d_call: TRBD1
j_call: TRBJ1-6
clone_size: NA

cdr3_nt: TGTGCCAGTAGTCCCGGGGGAGACCCCTACGAGCAGTACTTC
cdr3_aa: CASSPGGDPYEQYF
v_call: TRBV19
d_call: NA
j_call: TRBJ2-7
clone_size: NA

cdr3_nt: TGCGCCAGCAGCCAAGATATAGGACAGGGGGCGATCGATACGCAGTATTTT
cdr3_aa: CASSQDIGQGAIDTQYF
v_call: TRBV4-3
d_call: TRBD1
j_call: TRBJ2-3
clone_size: NA

cdr3_nt: TGTGCCAGCAGCCGCGGGGGGCCTTCGCCCTACGAGCAGTACTTC
cdr3_aa: CASSRGGPSPYEQYF
v_call: TRBV7-2
d_call: TRBD2
j_call: TRBJ2-7
clone_size: NA

cdr3_nt: TGTGCCAGCACCCGCGGTCGCAATCAGCCCCAGCATTTT
cdr3_aa: CASTRGRNQPQHF
v_call: TRBV5-6
d_call: NA
j_call: TRBJ1-5
clone_size: NA

cdr3_nt: TGTGCCAGCAGTTACTCTATTTGGCAGCCCCAGCATTTT
cdr3_aa: CASSYSIWQPQHF
v_call: TRBV6-5
d_call: NA
j_call: TRBJ1-5
clone_size: NA

cdr3_nt: TGTGCCTGGAGTGACCCGAAGGTTCGCTTGACTGATTCACCCCTCCACTTT
cdr3_aa: CAWSDPKVRLTDSPLHF
v_call: TRBV30
d_call: NA
j_call: TRBJ1-6
clone_size: NA

cdr3_nt: TGTGCCAGCAGTTACGGGGGCGCGGGTCAGCCCCAGCATTTT
cdr3_aa: CASSYGGAGQPQHF
v_call: TRBV6-2/TRBV6-3
d_call: NA
j_call: TRBJ1-5
clone_size: NA

cdr3_nt: TGCAGCGTTGATGGAGCGGGGGGTGCAGATACGCAGTATTTT
cdr3_aa: CSVDGAGGADTQYF
v_call: TRBV29-1
d_call: TRBD2
j_call: TRBJ2-3
clone_size: NA